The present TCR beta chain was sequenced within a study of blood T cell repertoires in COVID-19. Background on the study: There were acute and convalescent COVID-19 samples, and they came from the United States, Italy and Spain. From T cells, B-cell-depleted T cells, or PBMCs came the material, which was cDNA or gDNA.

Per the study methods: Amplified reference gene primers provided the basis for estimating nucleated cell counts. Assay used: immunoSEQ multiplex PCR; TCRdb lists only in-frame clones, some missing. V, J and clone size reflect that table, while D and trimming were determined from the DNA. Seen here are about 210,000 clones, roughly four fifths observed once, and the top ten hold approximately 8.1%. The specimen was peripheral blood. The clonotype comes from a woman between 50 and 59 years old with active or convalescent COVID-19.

The CDR3 region is CASRGGVGGELFF. The CDR3 DNA reads as TGTGCCAGCAGAGGGGGTGTCGGCGGGGAGCTGTTTTTT. The chain links TRBV6-5 to TRBJ2-2; possibly TRBD1 for D (6 bases). Germline lookup yields CDR1 MNHEY and CDR2 SVGAGI. Between the trimmed V and J ends, which lost 6 bases and 7 bases, there was a span of 12 bases. The CDR3 contains 13 residues.